These T cell receptor beta chains were read from a single sample in a study of shared clonotypes between healthy human individuals. Data came from immunoSEQ multiplex PCR; TCRdb stores just in-frame clones and leaves some out. This table holds about 2.3 million clones, less than 95% found once. Source material: naive CD4+ T cells from PBMCs. The receptors were gathered from a man younger than 35 in good health. Some clones in this sample may be carry-over from other donors' samples. Each CDR3 is given without its conserved first and last residue. The size field is filled for only some rows; it gives once, few, many or a size class.

CDR3aa: ASSPQGLETQY
j_gene: TRBJ2-5
len: 11
v_gene: TRBV5-4
abundance: NA

CDR3aa: SVVSGANVLT
j_gene: TRBJ2-6
len: 10
v_gene: TRBV29-1
abundance: NA

CDR3aa: ASSSRPVGEQF
j_gene: TRBJ2-1
len: 11
v_gene: TRBV7-3
abundance: NA

CDR3aa: ASSQPGTGGFNQPQH
j_gene: TRBJ1-5
len: 15
v_gene: TRBV4-2
abundance: NA

CDR3aa: ASSLGPSGGNTIY
j_gene: TRBJ1-3
len: 13
v_gene: TRBV7-9
abundance: NA

CDR3aa: ASSEPLGGNSGNTIY
j_gene: TRBJ1-3
len: 15
v_gene: TRBV25-1
abundance: NA

CDR3aa: ASSPGTNSYEQY
j_gene: TRBJ2-7
len: 12
v_gene: TRBV18
abundance: NA

CDR3aa: AIKRDRTDTQY
j_gene: TRBJ2-3
len: 11
v_gene: TRBV28
abundance: NA

CDR3aa: ASSGRTSGSYEQY
j_gene: TRBJ2-7
len: 13
v_gene: TRBV27
abundance: NA

CDR3aa: ASSHTGRGYEQY
j_gene: TRBJ2-7
len: 12
v_gene: TRBV27
abundance: NA

CDR3aa: ASSPFGQQETQY
j_gene: TRBJ2-5
len: 12
v_gene: TRBV5-1
abundance: NA

CDR3aa: ASRANTIY
j_gene: TRBJ1-3
len: 8
v_gene: TRBV28
abundance: NA

CDR3aa: ASSFRGASLNNEQF
j_gene: TRBJ2-1
len: 14
v_gene: TRBV7-2
abundance: NA

CDR3aa: ASSFHPGQGLNYGYT
j_gene: TRBJ1-2
len: 15
v_gene: TRBV28
abundance: once

CDR3aa: AHRQMSTDTQY
j_gene: TRBJ2-3
len: 11
v_gene: TRBV7-9
abundance: NA

CDR3aa: ASSTDRGGTDTQY
j_gene: TRBJ2-3
len: 13
v_gene: TRBV6-5
abundance: NA

CDR3aa: ASSFRDRGYEQY
j_gene: TRBJ2-7
len: 12
v_gene: TRBV28
abundance: NA

CDR3aa: ASSLLIRETQY
j_gene: TRBJ2-5
len: 11
v_gene: TRBV5-1
abundance: NA

CDR3aa: ASSLGGPGELF
j_gene: TRBJ2-2
len: 11
v_gene: TRBV5-4
abundance: NA

CDR3aa: AASPSTQTGELF
j_gene: TRBJ2-2
len: 12
v_gene: TRBV30
abundance: NA

CDR3aa: ASSSGGSGEQY
j_gene: TRBJ2-7
len: 11
v_gene: TRBV7-2
abundance: NA

CDR3aa: ASSIRTDTQY
j_gene: TRBJ2-3
len: 10
v_gene: TRBV5-4
abundance: NA

CDR3aa: ASGPLMTGWEQY
j_gene: TRBJ2-7
len: 12
v_gene: TRBV28
abundance: NA

CDR3aa: ASSTLAGATY
j_gene: TRBJ2-7
len: 10
v_gene: TRBV28
abundance: NA

CDR3aa: ASSLVVGPDTQY
j_gene: TRBJ2-3
len: 12
v_gene: TRBV7-2
abundance: NA

CDR3aa: ASSLGGFLSNQPQH
j_gene: TRBJ1-5
len: 14
v_gene: TRBV28
abundance: NA

CDR3aa: SVEHGGPETQY
j_gene: TRBJ2-5
len: 11
v_gene: TRBV29-1
abundance: NA

CDR3aa: SVEAFGETQY
j_gene: TRBJ2-5
len: 10
v_gene: TRBV29-1
abundance: once

CDR3aa: SATYSGDAF
j_gene: TRBJ1-1
len: 9
v_gene: TRBV29-1
abundance: NA

CDR3aa: ASRAGQLLAGELF
j_gene: TRBJ2-2
len: 13
v_gene: TRBV27
abundance: NA

CDR3aa: ASSYGTGGLNTEAF
j_gene: TRBJ1-1
len: 14
v_gene: TRBV6-5
abundance: once

CDR3aa: ATDPGTGTNYGYT
j_gene: TRBJ1-2
len: 13
v_gene: TRBV2
abundance: NA

CDR3aa: ASSIARVGYGYT
j_gene: TRBJ1-2
len: 12
v_gene: TRBV19
abundance: once

CDR3aa: ASSRGQFTDTQY
j_gene: TRBJ2-3
len: 12
v_gene: TRBV5-4
abundance: NA

CDR3aa: ASSGKANYEQY
j_gene: TRBJ2-7
len: 11
v_gene: TRBV27
abundance: NA